This TCR beta chain was identified during a study of blood T cell repertoires in COVID-19. The overall study: COVID-19 samples collected from the United States, Italy and Spain covered acute and convalescent phases. Sources were T cells, B-cell-depleted T cells, or PBMCs; the material itself was cDNA or gDNA.

Original analysis: Reference gene primer amplification in the assay estimated nucleated cell counts. Clones were read by immunoSEQ multiplex PCR, and TCRdb kept only the in-frame ones, dropping some. V, J and clone size are taken as reported in that table, and D and trimming were inferred from the DNA itself. The sample consists of about 98,000 clones, around 81% of them appearing once. The TCR originated in a man in his sixties with acute or convalescent COVID-19. Material: peripheral blood.

The CDR3 spells CASSSRVRGYTF. CDR3 DNA sequence: TGTGCCAGCAGCTCCAGGGTTCGCGGCTACACCTTC. The gene calls are TRBV5-4 and TRBJ1-2; maybe TRBD1 (5 bases). Germline assignment: CDR1 SGHNT and CDR2 YYREEE (reference sequence). V lost 3 bases to trimming and J lost 8 bases, with 11 bases between them. CDR3 length: 12 amino acids.